This T cell receptor (beta chain) was recorded in a study of T cell repertoires in ileal Crohn's disease. Time point: neoterminal ileum biopsy at postoperative endoscopy, about 6 months after surgery. This table comes from immunoSEQ multiplex PCR, and its TCRdb copy is limited to in-frame clones, with some not included. The sample consists of some 20,000 clones, roughly 72% of them appearing once. Source material: ileal tissue. The receptor was isolated from an adult with Crohn's disease.

The CDR3 coding sequence is TGTGCCTGGAGTGATGACAGGGTGAGTATTGACTACACCTTC. Translating it yields CAWSDDRVSIDYTF. V is TRBV30 and J is TRBJ1-2; 7 bases agree with TRBD1. V lost 1 base to trimming and J lost 10 bases; unmatched junction nucleotides: 12. This CDR3 is built from 14 residues. Germline V gene data show CDR1 as GTSNPN and CDR2 as SVGIG (reference sequence).